This T cell receptor (beta chain) derives from a study of CD4 T cells in relation to SARS-CoV-2 and coronaviruses. Study-wide results and limits: Roughly 65% of donors had memory CD4+ clonotypes crossrecognizing SARS-CoV-2 and common cold coronavirus spike. No donor gave both pre-pandemic and post-infection samples.

CDR1 and CDR2 (germline): MGHRA, YSYEKL. CDR3 length equals 16 residues. V dropped 0 bases and J dropped 5; count of bases not matched to a gene: 9. The unexposed donors gave CD4+ T cells in about 2010-2018, prior to COVID-19. Regarding this clone: Its antigen is currently unknown.

Clones were read by immunoSEQ multiplex PCR, and TCRdb kept only the in-frame ones, dropping some. This table has 60,000 or so clones, about 95% appearing once. This TCR derives from a human donor in good health. The chain couples TRBV4-1 to TRBJ2-5, with 7 bases matching TRBD2. Specimen: naive CD4+ T cells from PBMCs. Subset specified: naive CD4+ T cells isolated by negative enrichment. In DNA, the CDR3 is TGCGCCAGCAGCCAAGATGGAGGGAGGGCATTGGAGACCCAGTACTTC. Its translation is CASSQDGGRALETQYF.